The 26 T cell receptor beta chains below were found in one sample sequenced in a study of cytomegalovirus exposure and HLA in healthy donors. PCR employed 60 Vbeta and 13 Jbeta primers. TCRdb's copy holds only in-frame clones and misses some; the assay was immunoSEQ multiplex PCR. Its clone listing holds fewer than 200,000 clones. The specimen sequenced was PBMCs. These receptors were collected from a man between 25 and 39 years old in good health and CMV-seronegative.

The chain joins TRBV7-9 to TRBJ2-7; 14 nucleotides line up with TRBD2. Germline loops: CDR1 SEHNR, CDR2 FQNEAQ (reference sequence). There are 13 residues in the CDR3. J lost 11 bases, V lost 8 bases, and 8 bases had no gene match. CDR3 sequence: CASLRLAGGDEYF. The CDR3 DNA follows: TGTGCCAGCCTCAGACTAGCGGGAGGGGATGAGTACTTC.

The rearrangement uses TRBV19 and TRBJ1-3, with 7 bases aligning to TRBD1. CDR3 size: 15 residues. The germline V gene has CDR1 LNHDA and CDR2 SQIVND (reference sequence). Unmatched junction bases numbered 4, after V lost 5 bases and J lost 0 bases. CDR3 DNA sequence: TGTGCCAGTAGTGTGGGACAGTTCTCTGGAAACACCATATATTTT. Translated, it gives CASSVGQFSGNTIYF.

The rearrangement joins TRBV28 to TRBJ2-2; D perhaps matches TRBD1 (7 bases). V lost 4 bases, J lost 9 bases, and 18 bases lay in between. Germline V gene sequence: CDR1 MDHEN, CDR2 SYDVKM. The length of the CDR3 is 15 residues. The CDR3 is CASSSAEGALRELFF. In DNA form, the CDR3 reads TGTGCCAGCAGTTCGGCGGAGGGGGCGCTCAGGGAGCTGTTTTTT.

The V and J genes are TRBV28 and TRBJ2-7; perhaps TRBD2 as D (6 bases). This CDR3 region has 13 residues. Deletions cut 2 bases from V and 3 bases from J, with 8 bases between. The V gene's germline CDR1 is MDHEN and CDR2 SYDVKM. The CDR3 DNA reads TGTGCCAGCAGTTTACAGGGAGGCTACGAGCAGTACTTC. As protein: CASSLQGGYEQYF. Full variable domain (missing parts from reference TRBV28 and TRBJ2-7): DVKVTQSSRYLVKRTGEKVFLECVQDMDHENMFWYRQDPGLGLRLIYFSYDVKMKEKGDIPEGYSVSREKKERFSLILESASTNQTSMYLCASSLQGGYEQYFGPGTRLTVT.

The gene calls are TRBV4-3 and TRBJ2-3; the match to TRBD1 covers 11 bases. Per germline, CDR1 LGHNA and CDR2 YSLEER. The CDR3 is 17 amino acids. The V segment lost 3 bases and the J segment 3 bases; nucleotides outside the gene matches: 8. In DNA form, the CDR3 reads TGCGCCAGCAGCCAGGCGACGGGGACAGGGGGTACAGATACGCAGTATTTT. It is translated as CASSQATGTGGTDTQYF.

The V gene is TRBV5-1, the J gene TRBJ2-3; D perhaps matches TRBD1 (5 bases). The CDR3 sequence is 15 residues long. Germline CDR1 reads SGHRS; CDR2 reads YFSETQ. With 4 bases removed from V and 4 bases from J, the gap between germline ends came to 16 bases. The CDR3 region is CASSAAQGIADTQYF. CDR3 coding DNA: TGCGCCAGCAGCGCCGCGCAGGGTATCGCAGATACGCAGTATTTT.

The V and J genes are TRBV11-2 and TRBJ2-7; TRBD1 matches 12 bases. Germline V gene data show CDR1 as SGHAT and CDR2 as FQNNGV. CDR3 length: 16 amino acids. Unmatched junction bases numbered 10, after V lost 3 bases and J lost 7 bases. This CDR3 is CASSFTGTGGFWEQYF. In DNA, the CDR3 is TGTGCCAGCAGCTTCACAGGGACAGGGGGCTTTTGGGAGCAGTACTTC.

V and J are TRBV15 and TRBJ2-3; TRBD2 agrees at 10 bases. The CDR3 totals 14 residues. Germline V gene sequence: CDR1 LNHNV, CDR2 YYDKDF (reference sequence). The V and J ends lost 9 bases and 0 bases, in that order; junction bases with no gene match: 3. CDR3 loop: CATKRGGSTDTQYF. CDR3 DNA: TGTGCCACAAAGCGGGGGGGAAGCACAGATACGCAGTATTTT.

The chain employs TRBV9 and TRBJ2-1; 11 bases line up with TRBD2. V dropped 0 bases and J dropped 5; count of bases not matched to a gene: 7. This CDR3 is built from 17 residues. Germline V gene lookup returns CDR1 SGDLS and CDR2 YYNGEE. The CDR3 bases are TGTGCCAGCAGCGTAGGTCTAGCGGGAGGTCTTAACAATGAGCAGTTCTTC. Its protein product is CASSVGLAGGLNNEQFF.

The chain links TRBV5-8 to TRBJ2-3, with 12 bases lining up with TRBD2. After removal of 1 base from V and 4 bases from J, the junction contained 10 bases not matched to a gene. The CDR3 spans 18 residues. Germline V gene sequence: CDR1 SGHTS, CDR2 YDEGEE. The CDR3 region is CASSLSSGGAVSADTQYF. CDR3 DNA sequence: TGTGCCAGCAGCTTGTCTAGCGGGGGGGCCGTTTCAGCAGATACGCAGTATTTT.

CDR3 sequence reads: CASSTAFGTAYEQYF. Written as DNA, the CDR3 is TGTGCCAGCAGCACAGCCTTCGGGACAGCATACGAGCAGTACTTC. The V call is TRBV5-4, the J call TRBJ2-7; TRBD1 agrees at 7 bases. Germline V CDR1 and CDR2: SGHNT, YYREEE (reference sequence). The CDR3 is made up of 15 amino acids. V was pared by 4 bases and J by 4 bases, with 11 bases of the junction left unmatched.

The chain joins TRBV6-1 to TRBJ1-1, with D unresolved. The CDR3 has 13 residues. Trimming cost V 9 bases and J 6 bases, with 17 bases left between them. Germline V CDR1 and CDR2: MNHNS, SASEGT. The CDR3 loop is CASTNLEYAEAFF. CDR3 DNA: TGTGCCAGTACAAACTTGGAGTACGCTGAAGCTTTCTTT.

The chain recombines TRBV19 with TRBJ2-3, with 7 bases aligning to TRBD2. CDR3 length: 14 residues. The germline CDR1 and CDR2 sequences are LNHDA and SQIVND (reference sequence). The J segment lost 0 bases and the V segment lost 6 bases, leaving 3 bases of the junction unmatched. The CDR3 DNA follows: TGTGCCAGTAGATTCGGGAGGAGCACAGATACGCAGTATTTT. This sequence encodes CASRFGRSTDTQYF.

In nucleotides, the CDR3 is TGTGCCAGCAGCCGACAGGACACTGAAGCTTTCTTT. This gives the protein CASSRQDTEAFF. The rearrangement joins TRBV28 to TRBJ1-1, with D maybe TRBD1 (6 bases). The ends were cut back, 6 bases at V and 3 bases at J, with 8 bases in the middle. CDR1 and CDR2 (germline): MDHEN, SYDVKM. The CDR3 extends over 12 amino acids. Drawing the rest from reference TRBV28 and TRBJ1-1, the complete variable domain is DVKVTQSSRYLVKRTGEKVFLECVQDMDHENMFWYRQDPGLGLRLIYFSYDVKMKEKGDIPEGYSVSREKKERFSLILESASTNQTSMYLCASSRQDTEAFFGQGTRLTVV.

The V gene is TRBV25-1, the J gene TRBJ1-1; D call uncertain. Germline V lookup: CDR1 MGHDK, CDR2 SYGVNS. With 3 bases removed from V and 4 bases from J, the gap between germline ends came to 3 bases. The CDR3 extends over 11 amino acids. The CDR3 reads CASSEATEAFF. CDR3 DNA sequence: TGTGCCAGCAGTGAGGCCACTGAAGCTTTCTTT.

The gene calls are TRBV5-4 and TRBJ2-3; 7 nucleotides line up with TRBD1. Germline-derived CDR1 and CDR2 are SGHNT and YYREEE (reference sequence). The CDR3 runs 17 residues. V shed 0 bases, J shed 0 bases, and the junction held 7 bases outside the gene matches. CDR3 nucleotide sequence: TGTGCCAGCAGCTTGGGTCTAGGGGACAGAAGCACAGATACGCAGTATTTT. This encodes CASSLGLGDRSTDTQYF.

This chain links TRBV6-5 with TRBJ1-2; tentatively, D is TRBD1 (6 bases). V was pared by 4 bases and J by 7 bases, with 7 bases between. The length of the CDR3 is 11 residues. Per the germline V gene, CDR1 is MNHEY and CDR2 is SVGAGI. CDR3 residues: CASSLGGGYTF. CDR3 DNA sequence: TGTGCCAGCAGTTTAGGGGGTGGCTACACCTTC.

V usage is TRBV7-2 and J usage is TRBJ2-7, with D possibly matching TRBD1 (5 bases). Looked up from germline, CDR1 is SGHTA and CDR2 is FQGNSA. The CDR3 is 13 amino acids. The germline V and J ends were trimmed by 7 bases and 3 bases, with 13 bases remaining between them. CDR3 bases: TGTGCCAGCACTCAGGGTGACCGCTACGAGCAGTACTTC. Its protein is CASTQGDRYEQYF.

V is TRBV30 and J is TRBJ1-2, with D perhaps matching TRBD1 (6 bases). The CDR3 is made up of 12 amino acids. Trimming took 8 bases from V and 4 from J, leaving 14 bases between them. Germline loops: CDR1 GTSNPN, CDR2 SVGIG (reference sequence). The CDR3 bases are TGTGCCGGGGAGGGGGGGACCTATGGCTACACCTTC. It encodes CAGEGGTYGYTF.

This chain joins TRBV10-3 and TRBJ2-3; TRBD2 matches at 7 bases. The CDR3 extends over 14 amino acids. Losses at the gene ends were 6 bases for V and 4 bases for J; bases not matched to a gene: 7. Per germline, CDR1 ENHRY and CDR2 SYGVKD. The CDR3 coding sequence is TGTGCCATCAGGAGCGGGATGGGTCCAGATACGCAGTATTTT. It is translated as CAIRSGMGPDTQYF.

The CDR3 sequence: CASSLAFAAGGKTQYF. The CDR3 bases are TGTGCCAGCAGCTTGGCCTTCGCGGCCGGGGGAAAGACCCAGTACTTC. This chain joins TRBV5-8 and TRBJ2-5; weak D call: TRBD2 (6 bases). Germline values: CDR1 SGHTS, CDR2 YDEGEE. This CDR3 contains 16 residues. V shed 0 bases and J shed 6 bases, with 18 bases lying between them.

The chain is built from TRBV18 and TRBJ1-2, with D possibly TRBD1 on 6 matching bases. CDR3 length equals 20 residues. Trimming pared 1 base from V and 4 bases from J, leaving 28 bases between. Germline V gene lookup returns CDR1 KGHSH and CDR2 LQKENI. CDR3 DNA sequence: TGTGCCAGCTCACCACTTTCCGTCTCTGGGGGCAGCCCGACCTCCTATGGCTACACCTTC. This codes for CASSPLSVSGGSPTSYGYTF.

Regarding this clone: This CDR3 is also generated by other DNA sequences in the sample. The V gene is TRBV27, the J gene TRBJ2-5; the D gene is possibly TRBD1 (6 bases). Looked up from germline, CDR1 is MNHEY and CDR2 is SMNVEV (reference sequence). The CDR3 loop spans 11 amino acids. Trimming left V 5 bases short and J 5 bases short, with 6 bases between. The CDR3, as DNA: TGTGCCAGCAGTAGGGGGGAGACCCAGTACTTC. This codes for CASSRGETQYF.

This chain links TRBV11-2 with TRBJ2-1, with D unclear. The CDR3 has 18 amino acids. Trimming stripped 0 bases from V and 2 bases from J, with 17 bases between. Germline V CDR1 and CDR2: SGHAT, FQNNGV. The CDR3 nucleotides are TGTGCCAGCAGCTTAGATCCGATTCGCAGTTCAACCTACAATGAGCAGTTCTTC. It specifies CASSLDPIRSSTYNEQFF.

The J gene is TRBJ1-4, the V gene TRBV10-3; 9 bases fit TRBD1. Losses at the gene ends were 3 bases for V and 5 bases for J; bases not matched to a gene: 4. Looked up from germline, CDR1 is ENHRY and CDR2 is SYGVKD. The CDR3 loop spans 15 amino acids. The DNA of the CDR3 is TGTGCCATCAGTGATCCGGACAGGGGAAATGAAAAACTGTTTTTT. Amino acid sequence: CAISDPDRGNEKLFF.

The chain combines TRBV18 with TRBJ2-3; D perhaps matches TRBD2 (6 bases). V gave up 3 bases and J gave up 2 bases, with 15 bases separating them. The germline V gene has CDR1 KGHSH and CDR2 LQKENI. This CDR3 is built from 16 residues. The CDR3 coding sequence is TGTGCCAGCTCACCTTACCTAGCGCAGAACACAGATACGCAGTATTTT. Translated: CASSPYLAQNTDTQYF.